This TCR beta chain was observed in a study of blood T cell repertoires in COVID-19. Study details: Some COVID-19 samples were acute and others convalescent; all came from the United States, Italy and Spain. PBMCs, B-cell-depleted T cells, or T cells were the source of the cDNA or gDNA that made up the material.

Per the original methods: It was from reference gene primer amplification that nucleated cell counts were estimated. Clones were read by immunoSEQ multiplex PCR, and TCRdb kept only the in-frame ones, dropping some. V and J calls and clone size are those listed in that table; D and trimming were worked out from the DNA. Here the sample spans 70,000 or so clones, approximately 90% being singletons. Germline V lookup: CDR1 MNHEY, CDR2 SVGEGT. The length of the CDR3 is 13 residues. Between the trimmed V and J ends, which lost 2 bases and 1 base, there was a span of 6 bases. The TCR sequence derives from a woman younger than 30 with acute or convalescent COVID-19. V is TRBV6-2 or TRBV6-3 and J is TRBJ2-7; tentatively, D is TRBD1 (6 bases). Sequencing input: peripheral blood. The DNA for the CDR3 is TGTGCCAGCAGTTACACAGGGTCCTACGAGCAGTACTTC. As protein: CASSYTGSYEQYF.